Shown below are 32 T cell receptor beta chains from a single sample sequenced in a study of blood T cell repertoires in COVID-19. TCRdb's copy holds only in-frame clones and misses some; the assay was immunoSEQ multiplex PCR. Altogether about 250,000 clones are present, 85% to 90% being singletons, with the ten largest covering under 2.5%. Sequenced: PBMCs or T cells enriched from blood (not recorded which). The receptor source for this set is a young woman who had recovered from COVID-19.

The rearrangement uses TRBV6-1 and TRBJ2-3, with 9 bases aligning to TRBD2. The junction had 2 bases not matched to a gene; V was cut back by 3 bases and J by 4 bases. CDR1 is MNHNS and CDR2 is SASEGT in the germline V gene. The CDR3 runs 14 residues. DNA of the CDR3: TGTGCCAGCAGTGATGGCGGGGGGGCAGATACGCAGTATTTT. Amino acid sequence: CASSDGGGADTQYF.

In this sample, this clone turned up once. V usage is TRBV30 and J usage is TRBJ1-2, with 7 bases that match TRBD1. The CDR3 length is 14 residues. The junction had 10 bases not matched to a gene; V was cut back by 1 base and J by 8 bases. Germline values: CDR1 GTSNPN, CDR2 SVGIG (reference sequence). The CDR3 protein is CAWSGQGWTSGYTF. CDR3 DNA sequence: TGTGCCTGGAGTGGACAGGGTTGGACGAGCGGCTACACCTTC.

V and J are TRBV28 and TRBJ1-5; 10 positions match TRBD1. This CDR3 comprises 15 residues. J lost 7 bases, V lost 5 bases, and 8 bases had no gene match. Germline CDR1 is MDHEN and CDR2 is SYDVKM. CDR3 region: CASSPPGQGMQPQHF. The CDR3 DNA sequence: TGTGCCAGCAGTCCACCGGGACAGGGGATGCAGCCCCAGCATTTT.

In DNA, the CDR3 is TGCGCCAGCAGCGTCCGGGACAGCAACATGGGCACTGAAGCTTTCTTT. This gives the protein CASSVRDSNMGTEAFF. The V call is TRBV5-1, the J call TRBJ1-1; 7 bases agree with TRBD1. Per the germline V gene, CDR1 is SGHRS and CDR2 is YFSETQ. The V and J ends lost 4 bases and 4 bases, in that order; junction bases with no gene match: 13. The length of the CDR3 is 16 residues.

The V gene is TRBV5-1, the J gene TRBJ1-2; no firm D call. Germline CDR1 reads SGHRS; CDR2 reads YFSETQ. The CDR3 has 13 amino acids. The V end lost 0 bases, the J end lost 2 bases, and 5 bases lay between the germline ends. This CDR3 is CASSLGRNYGYTF. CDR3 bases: TGCGCCAGCAGCTTGGGCAGAAACTATGGCTACACCTTC.

In DNA form, the CDR3 reads TGTGCCAGCAGTGAGTCAGGAGGGGATGAGCAGCCCCAGCATTTT. Translated: CASSESGGDEQPQHF. The chain joins TRBV6-1 to TRBJ1-5; D might be TRBD1 (5 bases). V lost 3 bases to trimming and J lost 7 bases, with 16 bases between them. The CDR3 runs to 15 residues. Germline loops: CDR1 MNHNS, CDR2 SASEGT.

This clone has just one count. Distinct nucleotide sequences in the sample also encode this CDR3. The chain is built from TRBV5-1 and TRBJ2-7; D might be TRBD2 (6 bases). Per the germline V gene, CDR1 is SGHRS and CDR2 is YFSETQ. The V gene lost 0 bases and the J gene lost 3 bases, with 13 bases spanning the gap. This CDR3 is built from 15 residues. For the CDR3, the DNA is TGCGCCAGCAGCTTGGGGCTGGCGGGGAACTACGAGCAGTACTTC. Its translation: CASSLGLAGNYEQYF.

Written as DNA, the CDR3 is TGTGCCAGCAGTGTAGCGGGGGGGTACACAGATACGCAGTATTTT. Translating it yields CASSVAGGYTDTQYF. The chain recombines TRBV27 with TRBJ2-3; the match to TRBD2 covers 11 bases. CDR1 is MNHEY, CDR2 SMNVEV, per germline (reference sequence). CDR3 length: 15 amino acids. Losses at the gene ends were 5 bases for V and 2 bases for J; bases not matched to a gene: 3.

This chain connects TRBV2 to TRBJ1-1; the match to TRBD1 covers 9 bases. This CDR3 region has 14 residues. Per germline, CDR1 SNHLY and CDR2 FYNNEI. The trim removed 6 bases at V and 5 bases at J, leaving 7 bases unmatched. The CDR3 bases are TGTGCCAGCAGGACCGGGACAGGGACAACTGAAGCTTTCTTT. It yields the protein CASRTGTGTTEAFF. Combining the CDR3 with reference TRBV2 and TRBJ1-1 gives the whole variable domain EPEVTQTPSHQVTQMGQEVILRCVPISNHLYFYWYRQILGQKVEFLVSFYNNEISEKSEIFDDQFSVERPDGSNFTLKIRSTKLEDSAMYFCASRTGTGTTEAFFGQGTRLTVV.

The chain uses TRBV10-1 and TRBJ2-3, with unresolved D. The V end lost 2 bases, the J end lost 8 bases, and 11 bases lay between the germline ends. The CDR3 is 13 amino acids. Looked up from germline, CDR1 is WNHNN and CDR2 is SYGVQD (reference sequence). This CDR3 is CASSEVAGSTQYF. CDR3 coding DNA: TGCGCCAGCAGTGAGGTAGCTGGCAGTACGCAGTATTTT.

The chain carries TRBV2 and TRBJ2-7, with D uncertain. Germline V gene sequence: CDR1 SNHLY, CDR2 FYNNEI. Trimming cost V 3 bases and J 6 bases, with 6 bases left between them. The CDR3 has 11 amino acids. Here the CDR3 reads CASSDLSEQYF. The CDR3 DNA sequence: TGTGCCAGCAGTGATCTTTCCGAGCAGTACTTC.

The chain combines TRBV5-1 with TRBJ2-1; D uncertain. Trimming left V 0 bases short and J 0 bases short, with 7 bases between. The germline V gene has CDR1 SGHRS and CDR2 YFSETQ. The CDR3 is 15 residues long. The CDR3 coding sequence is TGCGCCAGCAGCTTGGAATCCAACTCCTACAATGAGCAGTTCTTC. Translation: CASSLESNSYNEQFF.

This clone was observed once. CDR3 coding DNA: TGTGCCAGCAGCCGACTAGGGACAGGGGACCGCTTTGAAGCTTTCTTT. Amino acids: CASSRLGTGDRFEAFF. V usage is TRBV14 and J usage is TRBJ1-1, with 10 bases matching TRBD1. The CDR3 extends over 16 amino acids. J was trimmed by 7 bases and V by 4 bases; bases with no gene match: 12. Germline V gene lookup returns CDR1 SGHDN and CDR2 FVKESK.

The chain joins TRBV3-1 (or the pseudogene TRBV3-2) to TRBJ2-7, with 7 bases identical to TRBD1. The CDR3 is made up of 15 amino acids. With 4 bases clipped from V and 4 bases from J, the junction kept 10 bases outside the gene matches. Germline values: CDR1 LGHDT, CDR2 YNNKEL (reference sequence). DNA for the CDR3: TGTGCCAGCAGCCGAGTCCCCGGGACAGCATACGAGCAGTACTTC. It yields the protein CASSRVPGTAYEQYF.

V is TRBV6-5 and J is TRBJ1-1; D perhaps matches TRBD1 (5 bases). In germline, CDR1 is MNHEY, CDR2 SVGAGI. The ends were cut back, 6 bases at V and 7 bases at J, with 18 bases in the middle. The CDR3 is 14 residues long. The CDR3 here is CASSRQTQEGEAFF. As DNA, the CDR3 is TGTGCCAGCAGCCGACAGACCCAGGAGGGTGAAGCTTTCTTT.

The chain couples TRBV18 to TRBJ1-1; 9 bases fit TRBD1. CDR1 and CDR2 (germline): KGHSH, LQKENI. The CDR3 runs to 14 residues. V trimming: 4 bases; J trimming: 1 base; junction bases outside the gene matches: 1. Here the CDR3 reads CASSRDRENTEAFF. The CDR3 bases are TGTGCCAGCTCACGGGACAGGGAGAACACTGAAGCTTTCTTT. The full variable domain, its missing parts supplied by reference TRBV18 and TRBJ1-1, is NAGVMQNPRHLVRRRGQEARLRCSPMKGHSHVYWYRQLPEEGLKFMVYLQKENIIDESGMPKERFSAEFPKEGPSILRIQQVVRGDSAAYFCASSRDRENTEAFFGQGTRLTVV.

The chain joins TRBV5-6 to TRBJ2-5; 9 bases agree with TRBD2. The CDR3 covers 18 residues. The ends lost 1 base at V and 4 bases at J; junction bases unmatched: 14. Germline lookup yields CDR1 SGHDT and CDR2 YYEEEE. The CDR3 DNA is TGTGCCAGCAGCTTGTTTCGGCTAGCGGGGTCCTGGTTAGAGACCCAGTACTTC. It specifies CASSLFRLAGSWLETQYF. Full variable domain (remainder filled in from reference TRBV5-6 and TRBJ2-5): DAGVTQSPTHLIKTRGQQVTLRCSPKSGHDTVSWYQQALGQGPQFIFQYYEEEERQRGNFPDRFSGHQFPNYSSELNVNALLLGDSALYLCASSLFRLAGSWLETQYFGPGTRLLVL.

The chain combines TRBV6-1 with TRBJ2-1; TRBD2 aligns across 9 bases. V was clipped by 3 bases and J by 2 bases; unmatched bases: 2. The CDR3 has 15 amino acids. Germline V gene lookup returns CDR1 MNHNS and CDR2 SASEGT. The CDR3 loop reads CASSDLAGAYNEQFF. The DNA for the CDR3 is TGTGCCAGCAGTGATTTAGCGGGGGCCTACAATGAGCAGTTCTTC.

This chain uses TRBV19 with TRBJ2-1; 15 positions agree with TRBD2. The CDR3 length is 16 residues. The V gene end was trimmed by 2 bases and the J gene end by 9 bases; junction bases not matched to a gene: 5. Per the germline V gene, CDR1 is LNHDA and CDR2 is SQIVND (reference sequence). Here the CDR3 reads CASSIKGLAGGSEQFF. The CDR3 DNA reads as TGTGCCAGTAGTATAAAAGGACTAGCGGGGGGGAGTGAGCAGTTCTTC.

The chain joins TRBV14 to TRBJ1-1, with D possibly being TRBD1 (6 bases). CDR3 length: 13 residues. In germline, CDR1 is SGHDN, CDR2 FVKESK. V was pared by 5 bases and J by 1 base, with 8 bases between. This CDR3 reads CASSSQGNTEAFF. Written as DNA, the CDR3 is TGTGCCAGCAGCTCACAGGGGAACACTGAAGCTTTCTTT.

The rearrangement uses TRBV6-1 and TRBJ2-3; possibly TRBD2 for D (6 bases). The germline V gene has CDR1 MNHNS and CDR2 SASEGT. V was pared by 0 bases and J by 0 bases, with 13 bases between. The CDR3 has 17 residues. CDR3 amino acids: CASSEARRALSTDTQYF. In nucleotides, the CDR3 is TGTGCCAGCAGTGAAGCGCGGAGGGCCTTGAGCACAGATACGCAGTATTTT.

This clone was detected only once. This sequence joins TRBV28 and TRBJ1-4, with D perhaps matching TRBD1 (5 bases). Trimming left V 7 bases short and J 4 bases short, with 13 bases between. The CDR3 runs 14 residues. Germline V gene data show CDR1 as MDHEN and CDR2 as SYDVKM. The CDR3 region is CASIQDSFNEKLFF. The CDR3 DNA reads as TGTGCCAGCATCCAAGACAGTTTTAATGAAAAACTGTTTTTT.

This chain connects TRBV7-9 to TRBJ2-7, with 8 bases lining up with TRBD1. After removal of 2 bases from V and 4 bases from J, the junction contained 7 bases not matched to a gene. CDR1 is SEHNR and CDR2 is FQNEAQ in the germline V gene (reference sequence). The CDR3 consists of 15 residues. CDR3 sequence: CASSLPTGGKYEQYF. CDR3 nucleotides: TGTGCCAGCAGCTTACCTACAGGGGGAAAATACGAGCAGTACTTC.

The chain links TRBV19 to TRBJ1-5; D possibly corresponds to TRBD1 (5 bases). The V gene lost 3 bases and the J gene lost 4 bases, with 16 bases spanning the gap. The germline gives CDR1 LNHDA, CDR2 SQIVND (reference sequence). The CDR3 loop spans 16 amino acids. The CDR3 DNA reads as TGTGCCAGTAGTATTTCAATGGCAGGGTTTAATCAGCCCCAGCATTTT. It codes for CASSISMAGFNQPQHF.

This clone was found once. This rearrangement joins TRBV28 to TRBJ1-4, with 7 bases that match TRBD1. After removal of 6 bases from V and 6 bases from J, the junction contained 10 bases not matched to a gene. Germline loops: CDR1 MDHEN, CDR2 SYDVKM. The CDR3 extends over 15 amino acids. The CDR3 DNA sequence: TGTGCCAGCAGCGAAAACAGGGGCTCGGATGAAAAACTGTTTTTT. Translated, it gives CASSENRGSDEKLFF.

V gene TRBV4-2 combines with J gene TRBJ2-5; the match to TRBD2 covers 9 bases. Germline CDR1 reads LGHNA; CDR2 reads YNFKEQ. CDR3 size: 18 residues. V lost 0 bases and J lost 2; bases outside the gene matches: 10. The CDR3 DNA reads TGTGCCAGCAGCCAAGATGTCCCTAGCGGGGTCATTCAAGAGACCCAGTACTTC. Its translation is CASSQDVPSGVIQETQYF.

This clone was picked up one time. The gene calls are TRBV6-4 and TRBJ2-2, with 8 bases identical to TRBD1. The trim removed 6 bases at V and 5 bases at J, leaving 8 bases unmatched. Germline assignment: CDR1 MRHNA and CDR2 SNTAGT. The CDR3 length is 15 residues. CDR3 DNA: TGTGCCAGCAGCATCGACAGGGGACGAACCGGGGAGCTGTTTTTT. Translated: CASSIDRGRTGELFF.

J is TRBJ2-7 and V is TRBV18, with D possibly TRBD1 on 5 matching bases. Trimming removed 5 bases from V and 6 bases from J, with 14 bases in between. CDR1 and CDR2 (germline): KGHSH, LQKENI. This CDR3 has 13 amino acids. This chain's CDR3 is CASSSTELREQYF. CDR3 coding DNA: TGTGCCAGCTCATCGACAGAGCTTCGCGAGCAGTACTTC. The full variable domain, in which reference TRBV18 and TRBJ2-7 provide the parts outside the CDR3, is NAGVMQNPRHLVRRRGQEARLRCSPMKGHSHVYWYRQLPEEGLKFMVYLQKENIIDESGMPKERFSAEFPKEGPSILRIQQVVRGDSAAYFCASSSTELREQYFGPGTRLTVT.

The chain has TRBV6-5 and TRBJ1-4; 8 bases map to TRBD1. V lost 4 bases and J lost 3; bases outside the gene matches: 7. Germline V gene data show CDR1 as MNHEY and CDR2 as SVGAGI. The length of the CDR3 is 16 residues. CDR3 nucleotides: TGTGCCAGCAGTTGGCGGACAGGGCCAGCTAATGAAAAACTGTTTTTT. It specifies CASSWRTGPANEKLFF.

The CDR3 sequence: CASSIGYRGMSEQFF. CDR3 DNA sequence: TGTGCCAGTAGTATAGGTTACAGGGGGATGAGTGAGCAGTTCTTC. The V and J genes are TRBV19 and TRBJ2-1; TRBD1 agrees at 8 bases. Germline V CDR1 and CDR2: LNHDA, SQIVND (reference sequence). This CDR3 contains 15 residues. The V and J ends lost 1 base and 9 bases, in that order; junction bases with no gene match: 8. Using reference TRBV19 and TRBJ2-1 for the parts outside the CDR3, the full variable domain is DGGITQSPKYLFRKEGQNVTLSCEQNLNHDAMYWYRQDPGQGLRLIYYSQIVNDFQKGDIAEGYSVSREKKESFPLTVTSAQKNPTAFYLCASSIGYRGMSEQFFGPGTRLTVL.

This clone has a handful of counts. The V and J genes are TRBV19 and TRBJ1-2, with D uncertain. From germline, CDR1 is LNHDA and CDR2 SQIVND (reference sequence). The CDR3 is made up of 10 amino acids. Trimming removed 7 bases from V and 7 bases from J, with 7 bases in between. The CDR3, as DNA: TGTGCCAGTATACAGAGTGGCTACACCTTC. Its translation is CASIQSGYTF.

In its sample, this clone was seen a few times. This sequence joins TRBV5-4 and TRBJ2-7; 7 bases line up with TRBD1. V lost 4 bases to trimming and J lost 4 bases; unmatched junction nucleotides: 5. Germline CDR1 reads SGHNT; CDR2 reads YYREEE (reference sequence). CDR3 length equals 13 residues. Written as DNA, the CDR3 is TGTGCCAGCAGCCCGGGACAGAGTTACGAGCAGTACTTC. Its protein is CASSPGQSYEQYF. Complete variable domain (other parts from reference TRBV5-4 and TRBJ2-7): ETGVTQSPTHLIKTRGQQVTLRCSSQSGHNTVSWYQQALGQGPQFIFQYYREEENGRGNFPPRFSGLQFPNYSSELNVNALELDDSALYLCASSPGQSYEQYFGPGTRLTVT.